Listed here is a single TCR beta chain. Random hexamers served to reverse transcribe about 0.5 to 1 ug RNA. From the immunoSEQ multiplex PCR reads, TCRdb called clonotypes with MiXCR, one entry per CDR3 protein. The data show around 200,000 distinct CDR3 sequences, about 95% seen once. These data belong to a study of CD8 T cells in Susac syndrome. The CDR3 spans 13 residues. Germline loops: CDR1 MDHEN, CDR2 SYDVKM. V was trimmed by 6 bases and J by 6 bases, leaving 11 bases between them. This TCR came from a human donor with Susac syndrome. The chain is built from TRBV28 and TRBJ2-2; D gene ambiguous. Sequenced: CD4+ T cells from PBMCs. The CDR3 DNA reads TGTGCCAGCAGAGCTAGGATCTCCGGGGAGCTGTTTTTT. The encoded protein is CASRARISGELFF.